The rows below give T cell receptor beta chains drawn from one sample of a study of cytomegalovirus exposure and HLA in healthy donors. The repertoire was sequenced with immunoSEQ multiplex PCR; TCRdb's copy has only in-frame clones and lacks some. The sample lists about 170,000 clones, 75% to 90% seen once, with about 2.3% in the top ten. The sample consisted of PBMCs. The receptors shown here come from a male donor in good health and CMV-seronegative. Each CDR3 is given with its conserved first and last residue. Each record gives: D gene, clone size, V gene, J gene, CDR3 DNA, CDR3 protein. A D gene is named only where the DNA matches it firmly. A clone size is listed for some rows: how often the clone was seen (once, few, many), or a class if it is expanded.

NA	NA	TRBV2	TRBJ1-1	TGTGCCAGCCGAACCGAGAATGAAGCTTTCTTT	CASRTENEAFF
NA	NA	TRBV29-1	TRBJ1-1	TGCAGCGTTCTTGGTTCAAGGATAGAGGGCACTGAAGCTTTCTTT	CSVLGSRIEGTEAFF
NA	NA	TRBV30	TRBJ1-2	TGTGCCCCTGCGGAAGAATCCTGGAACTATGGCTACACCTTC	CAPAEESWNYGYTF
NA	once	TRBV5-1	TRBJ2-7	TGCGCCAGCAGCTTCGACAAGTACTACGAGCAGTACTTC	CASSFDKYYEQYF
NA	NA	TRBV2	TRBJ1-5	TGTGCCAGCAGTGGCCGACAGATCAATCAGCCCCAGCATTTT	CASSGRQINQPQHF
NA	NA	TRBV20-1	TRBJ2-5	TGCAGTGCCGCCTTCCGGGAGACCCAGTACTTC	CSAAFRETQYF
NA	NA	TRBV2	TRBJ2-5	TGTGCCAGCAGAGTTGGACAGAATGAAGAGACCCAGTACTTC	CASRVGQNEETQYF
TRBD1	NA	TRBV5-1	TRBJ1-1	TGCGCCAGCAACAAAGGGACAGCGAACACTGAAGCTTTCTTT	CASNKGTANTEAFF
TRBD2	few	TRBV7-2	TRBJ2-3	TGTGCCAGCAGCCAGACGGGGGGTCGTCCAGATACGCAGTATTTT	CASSQTGGRPDTQYF
TRBD2	NA	TRBV6-1	TRBJ2-2	TGTGCCAGCAGTGAATCGGTAGCGGGGGCCCTAAACACCGGGGAGCTGTTTTTT	CASSESVAGALNTGELFF
TRBD1	NA	TRBV10-1	TRBJ1-4	TGCGCCAGCAGCGGACAGGTTAATGAAAAACTGTTTTTT	CASSGQVNEKLFF
TRBD1	NA	TRBV12-5	TRBJ2-7	TGTGCTAGTGGCCGGACAGGGGGCGACGAGCAGTACTTC	CASGRTGGDEQYF
TRBD1	NA	TRBV5-6	TRBJ2-2	TGTGCCAGCAGCCCCGGGACAGAACCTTACACCGGGGAGCTGTTTTTT	CASSPGTEPYTGELFF
NA	few	TRBV2	TRBJ1-5	TGTGCCAGCAGTGGCAGGGTTGATCAGCCCCAGCATTTT	CASSGRVDQPQHF
TRBD1	NA	TRBV5-8	TRBJ2-4	TGTGCCAGCAGCCACCTGGACAGGACTAACATTCAGTACTTC	CASSHLDRTNIQYF
TRBD1	NA	TRBV5-6	TRBJ2-3	TGTGCCAGCAGCTTGAACAGGGGCGTTGGAGATACGCAGTATTTT	CASSLNRGVGDTQYF
NA	NA	TRBV18	TRBJ1-5	TGTGCCAGCTCACCACGGAGAGTAGGCGATCAGCCCCAGCATTTT	CASSPRRVGDQPQHF
NA	NA	TRBV19	TRBJ1-5	TGTGCCAGTAGTGCCCGGGGAGACCGTGGCAATCAGCCCCAGCATTTT	CASSARGDRGNQPQHF
TRBD1	NA	TRBV6-1	TRBJ2-7	TGTGCCAGCAGCGAGATGACAGGGGTCGCCAACGAGCAGTACTTC	CASSEMTGVANEQYF
TRBD2	NA	TRBV6-1	TRBJ2-5	TGTGCCAGCAGAGTAGGACTAGCGGGGGATGAGACCCAGTACTTC	CASRVGLAGDETQYF